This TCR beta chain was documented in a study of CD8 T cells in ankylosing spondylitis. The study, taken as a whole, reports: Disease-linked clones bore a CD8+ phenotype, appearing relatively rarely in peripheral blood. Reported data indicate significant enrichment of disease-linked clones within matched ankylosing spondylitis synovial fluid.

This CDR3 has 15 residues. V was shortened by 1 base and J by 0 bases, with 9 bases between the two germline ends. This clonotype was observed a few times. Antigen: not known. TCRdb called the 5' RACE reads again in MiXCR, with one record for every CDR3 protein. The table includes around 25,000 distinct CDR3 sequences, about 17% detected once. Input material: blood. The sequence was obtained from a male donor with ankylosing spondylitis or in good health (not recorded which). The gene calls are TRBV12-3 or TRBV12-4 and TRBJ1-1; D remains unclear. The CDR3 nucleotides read TGTGCCAGCAGTTTAGATTGGCAGATGAACACTGAAGCTTTCTTT. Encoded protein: CASSLDWQMNTEAFF.